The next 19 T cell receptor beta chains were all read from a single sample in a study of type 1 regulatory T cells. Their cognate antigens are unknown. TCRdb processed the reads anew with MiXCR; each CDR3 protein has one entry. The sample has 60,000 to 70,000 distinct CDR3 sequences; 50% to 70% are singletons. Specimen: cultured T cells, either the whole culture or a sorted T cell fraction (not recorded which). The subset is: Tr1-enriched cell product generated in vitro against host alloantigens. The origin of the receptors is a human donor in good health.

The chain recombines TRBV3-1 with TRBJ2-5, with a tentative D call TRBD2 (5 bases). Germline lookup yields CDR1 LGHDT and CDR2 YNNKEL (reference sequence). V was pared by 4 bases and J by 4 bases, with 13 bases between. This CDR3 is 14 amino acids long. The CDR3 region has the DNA TGTGCCAGCAGCCGCAGAGGGTCTGGAGAGACCCAGTACTTC. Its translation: CASSRRGSGETQYF.

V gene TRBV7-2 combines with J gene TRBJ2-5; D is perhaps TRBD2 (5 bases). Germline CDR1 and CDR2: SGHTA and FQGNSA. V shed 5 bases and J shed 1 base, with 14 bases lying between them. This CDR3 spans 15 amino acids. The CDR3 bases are TGTGCCAGCAGCGACCTTTCGCGGGTCCAAGAGACCCAGTACTTC. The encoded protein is CASSDLSRVQETQYF.

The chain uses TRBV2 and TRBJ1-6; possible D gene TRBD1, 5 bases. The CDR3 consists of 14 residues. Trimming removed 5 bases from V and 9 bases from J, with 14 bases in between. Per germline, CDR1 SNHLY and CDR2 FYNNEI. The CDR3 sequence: CASSQGLAGSPLHF. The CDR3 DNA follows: TGTGCCAGCAGTCAGGGACTAGCAGGTTCACCCCTCCACTTT.

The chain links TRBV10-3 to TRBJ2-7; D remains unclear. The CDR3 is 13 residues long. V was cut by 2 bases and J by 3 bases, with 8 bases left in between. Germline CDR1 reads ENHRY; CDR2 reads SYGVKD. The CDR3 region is CAISEDNSYEQYF. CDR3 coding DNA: TGTGCCATCAGTGAGGACAACAGCTACGAGCAGTACTTC.

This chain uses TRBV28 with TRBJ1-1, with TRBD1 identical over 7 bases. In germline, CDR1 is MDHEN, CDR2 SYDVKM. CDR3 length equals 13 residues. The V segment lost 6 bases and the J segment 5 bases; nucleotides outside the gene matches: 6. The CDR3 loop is CASSPGQYTEAFF. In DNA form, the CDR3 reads TGTGCCAGCAGCCCGGGACAGTATACTGAAGCTTTCTTT.

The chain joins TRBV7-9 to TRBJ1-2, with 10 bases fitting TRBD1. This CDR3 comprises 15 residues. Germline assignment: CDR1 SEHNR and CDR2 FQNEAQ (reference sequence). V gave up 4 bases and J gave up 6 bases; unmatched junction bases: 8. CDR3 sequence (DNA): TGTGCCAGCAGCTATGGGACAGGGGAACTACATGGCTACACCTTC. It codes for CASSYGTGELHGYTF.

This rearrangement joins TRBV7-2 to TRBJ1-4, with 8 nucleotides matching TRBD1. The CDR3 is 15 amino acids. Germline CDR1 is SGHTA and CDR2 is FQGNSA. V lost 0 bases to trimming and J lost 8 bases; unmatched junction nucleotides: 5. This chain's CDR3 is CASSLAGTGGEKLFF. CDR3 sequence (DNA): TGTGCCAGCAGCTTAGCTGGGACAGGTGGCGAAAAACTGTTTTTT.

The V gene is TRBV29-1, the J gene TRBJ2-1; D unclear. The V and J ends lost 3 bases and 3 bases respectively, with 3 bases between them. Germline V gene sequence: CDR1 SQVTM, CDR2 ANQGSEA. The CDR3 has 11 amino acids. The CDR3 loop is CSVDSYNEQFF. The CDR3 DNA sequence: TGCAGCGTTGACAGCTACAATGAGCAGTTCTTC.

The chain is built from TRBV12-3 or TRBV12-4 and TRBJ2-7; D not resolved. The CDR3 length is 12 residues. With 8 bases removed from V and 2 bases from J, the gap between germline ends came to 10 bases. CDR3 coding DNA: TGTGCCAGCCGAGGACGTACCTACGAGCAGTACTTC. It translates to CASRGRTYEQYF.

The CDR3 nucleotides are TGCAGTGCTAGAGACAGGGGAGGTGCGGGCTACACCTTC. Translated: CSARDRGGAGYTF. The chain recombines TRBV20-1 with TRBJ1-2; D may be TRBD1 (6 bases). The CDR3 loop spans 13 amino acids. The germline V gene has CDR1 DFQATT and CDR2 SNEGSKA (reference sequence). The V end was cut by 0 bases, the J end by 8 bases, with 13 bases between.

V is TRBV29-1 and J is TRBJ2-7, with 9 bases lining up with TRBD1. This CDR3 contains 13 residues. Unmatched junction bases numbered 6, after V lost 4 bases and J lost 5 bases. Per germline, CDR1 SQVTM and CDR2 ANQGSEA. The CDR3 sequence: CSVGGTGLNEQYF. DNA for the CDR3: TGCAGCGTTGGAGGGACAGGGTTAAACGAGCAGTACTTC.

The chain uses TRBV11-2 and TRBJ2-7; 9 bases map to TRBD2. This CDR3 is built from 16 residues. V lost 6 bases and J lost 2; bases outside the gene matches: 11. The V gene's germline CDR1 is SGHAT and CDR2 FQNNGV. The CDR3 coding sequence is TGTGCCAGCAGTTTAATAGCGGGAGCGAGCGCCTACGAGCAGTACTTC. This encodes CASSLIAGASAYEQYF.

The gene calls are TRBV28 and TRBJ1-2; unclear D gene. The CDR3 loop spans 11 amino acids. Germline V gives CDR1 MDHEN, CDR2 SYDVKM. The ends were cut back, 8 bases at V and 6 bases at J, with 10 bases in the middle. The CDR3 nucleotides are TGTGCCAGCGGGAGCGTAGATGGCTACACCTTC. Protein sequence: CASGSVDGYTF.

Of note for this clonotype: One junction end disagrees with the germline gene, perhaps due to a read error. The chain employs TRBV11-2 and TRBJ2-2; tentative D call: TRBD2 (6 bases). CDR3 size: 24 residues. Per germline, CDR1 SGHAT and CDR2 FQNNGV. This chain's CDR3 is CASSLETPDLGKTRGAPNTGGLFF. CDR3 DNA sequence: TGTGCCAGCAGCTTAGAAACCCCAGACTTGGGGAAAACGAGGGGTGCCCCGAACACCGGGGGGCTGTTTTTT.

In DNA form, the CDR3 reads TGTGCCAGTAGTATAGGGTCGGAGAAAAACATTCAGTACTTC. This codes for CASSIGSEKNIQYF. The genes are TRBV19 and TRBJ2-4; D is uncertain. With 1 base removed from V and 4 bases from J, the gap between germline ends came to 8 bases. There are 14 residues in the CDR3. Germline CDR1 is LNHDA and CDR2 is SQIVND (reference sequence).

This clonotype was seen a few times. The CDR3: CATSDTRTGMNTEAFF. CDR3 sequence (DNA): TGTGCCACCAGTGATACCAGGACAGGGATGAACACTGAAGCTTTCTTT. The gene calls are TRBV24-1 and TRBJ1-1; 8 nucleotides align to TRBD1. V gave up 3 bases and J gave up 0 bases; unmatched junction bases: 5. Germline lookup yields CDR1 KGHDR and CDR2 SFDVKD. CDR3 length: 16 residues.

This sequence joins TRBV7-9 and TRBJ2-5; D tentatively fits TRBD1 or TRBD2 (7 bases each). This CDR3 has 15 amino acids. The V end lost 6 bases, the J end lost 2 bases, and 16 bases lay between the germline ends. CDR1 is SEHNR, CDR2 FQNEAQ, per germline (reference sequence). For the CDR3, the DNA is TGTGCCAGCAGTTGGGCGGGGGACAGACAAGAGACCCAGTACTTC. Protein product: CASSWAGDRQETQYF.

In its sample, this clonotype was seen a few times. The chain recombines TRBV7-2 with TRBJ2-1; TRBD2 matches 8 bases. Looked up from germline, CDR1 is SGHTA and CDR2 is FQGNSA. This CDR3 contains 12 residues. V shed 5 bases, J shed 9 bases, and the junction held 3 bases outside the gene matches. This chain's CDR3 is CASSASGPEQFF. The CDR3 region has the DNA TGTGCCAGCAGCGCTAGCGGGCCTGAGCAGTTCTTC.

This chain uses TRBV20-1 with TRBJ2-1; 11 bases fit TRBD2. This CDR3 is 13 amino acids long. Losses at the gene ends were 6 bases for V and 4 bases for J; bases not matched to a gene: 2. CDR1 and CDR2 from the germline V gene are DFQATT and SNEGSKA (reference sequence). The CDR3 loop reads CSARTSGYNEQFF. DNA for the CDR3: TGCAGTGCAAGGACTAGCGGGTACAATGAGCAGTTCTTC.